The next 16 T cell receptor beta chains were all read from a single sample in a study of shared T cell receptors in the human thymus. Assay used: immunoSEQ multiplex PCR; TCRdb lists only in-frame clones, some missing. The sample shows 700,000 or so clones, around 85% of them seen only once. The sample was also linked to a second study, of human thymus T cells.

Material: thymocytes. These receptors were obtained from a girl younger than two with a congenital heart defect.

The chain carries TRBV4-1 and TRBJ1-1, with D maybe TRBD1 (6 bases). V was trimmed by 0 bases and J by 5 bases, leaving 19 bases between them. CDR1 and CDR2 (germline): MGHRA, YSYEKL. The CDR3 is 17 amino acids. As DNA, the CDR3 is TGCGCCAGCAGCCAAGATCTGGCTTGGGGGCGCAGGACTGAAGCTTTCTTT. Its protein product is CASSQDLAWGRRTEAFF.

The chain employs TRBV5-1 and TRBJ2-1; no definite D call. V lost 4 bases and J lost 8, with 10 bases in between. From germline, CDR1 is SGHRS and CDR2 YFSETQ. There are 12 residues in the CDR3. DNA for the CDR3: TGCGCCAGCAGCCCAGGCTCCGATGAGCAGTTCTTC. Translation: CASSPGSDEQFF.

The gene calls are TRBV5-1 and TRBJ1-1, with D possibly matching TRBD1 (6 bases). V was clipped by 0 bases and J by 3 bases, with 12 bases between them. The germline gives CDR1 SGHRS, CDR2 YFSETQ. The CDR3 loop spans 15 amino acids. The CDR3, as DNA: TGCGCCAGCAGCTTGGAAGGGGGTAAGGACACTGAAGCTTTCTTT. This encodes CASSLEGGKDTEAFF.

The chain links TRBV28 to TRBJ2-5; 14 bases agree with TRBD2. The CDR3 runs 15 residues. V shed 6 bases, J shed 2 bases, and the junction held 2 bases outside the gene matches. Germline values: CDR1 MDHEN, CDR2 SYDVKM. CDR3 nucleotide sequence: TGTGCCAGCAGGAGGACTAGCGGGGGGCAAGAGACCCAGTACTTC. Its translation: CASRRTSGGQETQYF. Supplemented by reference TRBV28 and TRBJ2-5, the full variable domain reads DVKVTQSSRYLVKRTGEKVFLECVQDMDHENMFWYRQDPGLGLRLIYFSYDVKMKEKGDIPEGYSVSREKKERFSLILESASTNQTSMYLCASRRTSGGQETQYFGPGTRLLVL.

This clone was counted a single time. The chain recombines TRBV5-1 with TRBJ2-3, with 7 positions matching TRBD2. Germline CDR1 reads SGHRS; CDR2 reads YFSETQ. Unmatched junction bases numbered 5, after V lost 3 bases and J lost 1 base. The length of the CDR3 is 15 residues. CDR3 nucleotides: TGCGCCAGCAGCTGGGGGGGTTTGCGCACAGATACGCAGTATTTT. It codes for CASSWGGLRTDTQYF.

The rearrangement links TRBV2 to TRBJ2-6, with D tentatively TRBD1 (7 bases). V lost 5 bases to trimming and J lost 0 bases, with 20 bases between them. This CDR3 is built from 19 residues. CDR1 and CDR2 from the germline V gene are SNHLY and FYNNEI. In nucleotides, the CDR3 is TGTGCCAGCAGTCCACCTCCCGCGGGACAGAACTCTGGGGCCAACGTCCTGACTTTC. This sequence encodes CASSPPPAGQNSGANVLTF.

This clone was seen once. The V call is TRBV28, the J call TRBJ1-2, with D unclear. This CDR3 has 12 residues. With 5 bases removed from V and 7 bases from J, the gap between germline ends came to 11 bases. From germline, CDR1 is MDHEN and CDR2 SYDVKM. The CDR3 protein is CASSPTDPGYTF. In DNA form, the CDR3 reads TGTGCCAGCAGTCCAACAGATCCTGGCTACACCTTC.

The chain couples TRBV11-2 to TRBJ2-7; weak D call: TRBD1 (5 bases). Between the trimmed V and J ends, which lost 0 bases and 1 base, there was a span of 7 bases. CDR3 length equals 14 residues. In germline, CDR1 is SGHAT, CDR2 FQNNGV. The CDR3 nucleotides are TGTGCCAGCAGCTTAGAGACAGAGTCCTACGAGCAGTACTTC. It translates to CASSLETESYEQYF.

This sequence joins TRBV5-1 and TRBJ1-3; the D is unclear. The CDR3 loop spans 17 amino acids. Germline V gene lookup returns CDR1 SGHRS and CDR2 YFSETQ. Trimming stripped 0 bases from V and 0 bases from J, with 13 bases between. The CDR3 DNA follows: TGCGCCAGCAGCTTGGGGTATACAGATTACTCTGGAAACACCATATATTTT. Its protein product is CASSLGYTDYSGNTIYF. The variable domain in full, with the rest retrieved from reference TRBV5-1 and TRBJ1-3, is KAGVTQTPRYLIKTRGQQVTLSCSPISGHRSVSWYQQTPGQGLQFLFEYFSETQRNKGNFPGRFSGRQFSNSRSEMNVSTLELGDSALYLCASSLGYTDYSGNTIYFGEGSWLTVV.

V gene TRBV7-6 combines with J gene TRBJ2-7; TRBD1 matches 10 bases. The CDR3 is 15 residues long. J lost 5 bases, V lost 5 bases, and 9 bases had no gene match. Germline V CDR1 and CDR2: SGHVS, FNYEAQ. The CDR3 bases are TGTGCCAGCAGCAAAGGGACAGGGGTGGGAGACGAGCAGTACTTC. This translates into CASSKGTGVGDEQYF.

This clone has just one count. This chain links TRBV4-3 with TRBJ1-1; 9 bases fit TRBD1. The germline gives CDR1 LGHNA, CDR2 YSLEER. V shed 8 bases and J 1 base; nucleotides not matched to a gene: 5. This CDR3 is 14 amino acids long. The CDR3 loop reads CASGTGYPNTEAFF. The CDR3 DNA sequence: TGCGCCAGCGGGACAGGGTATCCGAACACTGAAGCTTTCTTT.

This sequence joins TRBV6-5 and TRBJ1-5; D gene uncertain. The length of the CDR3 is 15 residues. Trimming removed 0 bases at V and 5 bases at J, with 11 bases between. Germline V gene sequence: CDR1 MNHEY, CDR2 SVGAGI. The CDR3 is CASSYSGSLDQPQHF. In DNA, the CDR3 is TGTGCCAGCAGTTACTCTGGGTCACTAGATCAGCCCCAGCATTTT.

The gene calls are TRBV6-1 and TRBJ1-5; D uncertain. Germline-derived CDR1 and CDR2 are MNHNS and SASEGT. V lost 1 base to trimming and J lost 10 bases, with 8 bases between them. CDR3 length: 12 residues. The DNA for the CDR3 is TGTGCCAGCAGTGAAGGGAGAGGCCCCCAGCATTTT. Amino acids: CASSEGRGPQHF.

The chain couples TRBV4-2 to TRBJ2-7; 8 bases are shared with TRBD2. The germline V gene encodes CDR1 LGHNA and CDR2 YNFKEQ. After removal of 2 bases from V and 0 bases from J, the junction contained 15 bases not matched to a gene. CDR3 length: 19 amino acids. The CDR3 spells CASSQHGGTSGPSSYEQYF. The CDR3 DNA sequence: TGTGCCAGCAGCCAACATGGGGGTACTAGCGGCCCAAGCTCCTACGAGCAGTACTTC.

This clone came up once. An end of the junction does not agree with germline; a read error may underlie this. Other DNA sequences in this specimen translate into the identical CDR3. Here the CDR3 DNA reads TGTGCCAGCAGTTTCCCCGATGGGGGGGGGAATTCCCCCCTCCACTTT. It codes for CASSFPDGGGNSPLHF. This chain joins TRBV28 and TRBJ1-6; maybe TRBD1 (5 bases). Germline loops: CDR1 MDHEN, CDR2 SYDVKM. The CDR3 runs 16 residues. Together with reference TRBV28 and TRBJ1-6, the CDR3 gives the full variable domain: DVKVTQSSRYLVKRTGEKVFLECVQDMDHENMFWYRQDPGLGLRLIYFSYDVKMKEKGDIPEGYSVSREKKERFSLILESASTNQTSMYLCASSFPDGGGNSPLHFGNGTRLTVT.

This rearrangement joins TRBV14 to TRBJ1-6; tentative D call: TRBD1 (5 bases). With 1 base removed from V and 3 bases from J, the gap between germline ends came to 16 bases. CDR1 and CDR2 (germline): SGHDN, FVKESK. CDR3 length: 18 residues. CDR3 amino acids: CASSQGLGVEFYNSPLHF. The DNA for the CDR3 is TGTGCCAGCAGCCAAGGATTAGGGGTAGAGTTCTATAATTCACCCCTCCACTTT.